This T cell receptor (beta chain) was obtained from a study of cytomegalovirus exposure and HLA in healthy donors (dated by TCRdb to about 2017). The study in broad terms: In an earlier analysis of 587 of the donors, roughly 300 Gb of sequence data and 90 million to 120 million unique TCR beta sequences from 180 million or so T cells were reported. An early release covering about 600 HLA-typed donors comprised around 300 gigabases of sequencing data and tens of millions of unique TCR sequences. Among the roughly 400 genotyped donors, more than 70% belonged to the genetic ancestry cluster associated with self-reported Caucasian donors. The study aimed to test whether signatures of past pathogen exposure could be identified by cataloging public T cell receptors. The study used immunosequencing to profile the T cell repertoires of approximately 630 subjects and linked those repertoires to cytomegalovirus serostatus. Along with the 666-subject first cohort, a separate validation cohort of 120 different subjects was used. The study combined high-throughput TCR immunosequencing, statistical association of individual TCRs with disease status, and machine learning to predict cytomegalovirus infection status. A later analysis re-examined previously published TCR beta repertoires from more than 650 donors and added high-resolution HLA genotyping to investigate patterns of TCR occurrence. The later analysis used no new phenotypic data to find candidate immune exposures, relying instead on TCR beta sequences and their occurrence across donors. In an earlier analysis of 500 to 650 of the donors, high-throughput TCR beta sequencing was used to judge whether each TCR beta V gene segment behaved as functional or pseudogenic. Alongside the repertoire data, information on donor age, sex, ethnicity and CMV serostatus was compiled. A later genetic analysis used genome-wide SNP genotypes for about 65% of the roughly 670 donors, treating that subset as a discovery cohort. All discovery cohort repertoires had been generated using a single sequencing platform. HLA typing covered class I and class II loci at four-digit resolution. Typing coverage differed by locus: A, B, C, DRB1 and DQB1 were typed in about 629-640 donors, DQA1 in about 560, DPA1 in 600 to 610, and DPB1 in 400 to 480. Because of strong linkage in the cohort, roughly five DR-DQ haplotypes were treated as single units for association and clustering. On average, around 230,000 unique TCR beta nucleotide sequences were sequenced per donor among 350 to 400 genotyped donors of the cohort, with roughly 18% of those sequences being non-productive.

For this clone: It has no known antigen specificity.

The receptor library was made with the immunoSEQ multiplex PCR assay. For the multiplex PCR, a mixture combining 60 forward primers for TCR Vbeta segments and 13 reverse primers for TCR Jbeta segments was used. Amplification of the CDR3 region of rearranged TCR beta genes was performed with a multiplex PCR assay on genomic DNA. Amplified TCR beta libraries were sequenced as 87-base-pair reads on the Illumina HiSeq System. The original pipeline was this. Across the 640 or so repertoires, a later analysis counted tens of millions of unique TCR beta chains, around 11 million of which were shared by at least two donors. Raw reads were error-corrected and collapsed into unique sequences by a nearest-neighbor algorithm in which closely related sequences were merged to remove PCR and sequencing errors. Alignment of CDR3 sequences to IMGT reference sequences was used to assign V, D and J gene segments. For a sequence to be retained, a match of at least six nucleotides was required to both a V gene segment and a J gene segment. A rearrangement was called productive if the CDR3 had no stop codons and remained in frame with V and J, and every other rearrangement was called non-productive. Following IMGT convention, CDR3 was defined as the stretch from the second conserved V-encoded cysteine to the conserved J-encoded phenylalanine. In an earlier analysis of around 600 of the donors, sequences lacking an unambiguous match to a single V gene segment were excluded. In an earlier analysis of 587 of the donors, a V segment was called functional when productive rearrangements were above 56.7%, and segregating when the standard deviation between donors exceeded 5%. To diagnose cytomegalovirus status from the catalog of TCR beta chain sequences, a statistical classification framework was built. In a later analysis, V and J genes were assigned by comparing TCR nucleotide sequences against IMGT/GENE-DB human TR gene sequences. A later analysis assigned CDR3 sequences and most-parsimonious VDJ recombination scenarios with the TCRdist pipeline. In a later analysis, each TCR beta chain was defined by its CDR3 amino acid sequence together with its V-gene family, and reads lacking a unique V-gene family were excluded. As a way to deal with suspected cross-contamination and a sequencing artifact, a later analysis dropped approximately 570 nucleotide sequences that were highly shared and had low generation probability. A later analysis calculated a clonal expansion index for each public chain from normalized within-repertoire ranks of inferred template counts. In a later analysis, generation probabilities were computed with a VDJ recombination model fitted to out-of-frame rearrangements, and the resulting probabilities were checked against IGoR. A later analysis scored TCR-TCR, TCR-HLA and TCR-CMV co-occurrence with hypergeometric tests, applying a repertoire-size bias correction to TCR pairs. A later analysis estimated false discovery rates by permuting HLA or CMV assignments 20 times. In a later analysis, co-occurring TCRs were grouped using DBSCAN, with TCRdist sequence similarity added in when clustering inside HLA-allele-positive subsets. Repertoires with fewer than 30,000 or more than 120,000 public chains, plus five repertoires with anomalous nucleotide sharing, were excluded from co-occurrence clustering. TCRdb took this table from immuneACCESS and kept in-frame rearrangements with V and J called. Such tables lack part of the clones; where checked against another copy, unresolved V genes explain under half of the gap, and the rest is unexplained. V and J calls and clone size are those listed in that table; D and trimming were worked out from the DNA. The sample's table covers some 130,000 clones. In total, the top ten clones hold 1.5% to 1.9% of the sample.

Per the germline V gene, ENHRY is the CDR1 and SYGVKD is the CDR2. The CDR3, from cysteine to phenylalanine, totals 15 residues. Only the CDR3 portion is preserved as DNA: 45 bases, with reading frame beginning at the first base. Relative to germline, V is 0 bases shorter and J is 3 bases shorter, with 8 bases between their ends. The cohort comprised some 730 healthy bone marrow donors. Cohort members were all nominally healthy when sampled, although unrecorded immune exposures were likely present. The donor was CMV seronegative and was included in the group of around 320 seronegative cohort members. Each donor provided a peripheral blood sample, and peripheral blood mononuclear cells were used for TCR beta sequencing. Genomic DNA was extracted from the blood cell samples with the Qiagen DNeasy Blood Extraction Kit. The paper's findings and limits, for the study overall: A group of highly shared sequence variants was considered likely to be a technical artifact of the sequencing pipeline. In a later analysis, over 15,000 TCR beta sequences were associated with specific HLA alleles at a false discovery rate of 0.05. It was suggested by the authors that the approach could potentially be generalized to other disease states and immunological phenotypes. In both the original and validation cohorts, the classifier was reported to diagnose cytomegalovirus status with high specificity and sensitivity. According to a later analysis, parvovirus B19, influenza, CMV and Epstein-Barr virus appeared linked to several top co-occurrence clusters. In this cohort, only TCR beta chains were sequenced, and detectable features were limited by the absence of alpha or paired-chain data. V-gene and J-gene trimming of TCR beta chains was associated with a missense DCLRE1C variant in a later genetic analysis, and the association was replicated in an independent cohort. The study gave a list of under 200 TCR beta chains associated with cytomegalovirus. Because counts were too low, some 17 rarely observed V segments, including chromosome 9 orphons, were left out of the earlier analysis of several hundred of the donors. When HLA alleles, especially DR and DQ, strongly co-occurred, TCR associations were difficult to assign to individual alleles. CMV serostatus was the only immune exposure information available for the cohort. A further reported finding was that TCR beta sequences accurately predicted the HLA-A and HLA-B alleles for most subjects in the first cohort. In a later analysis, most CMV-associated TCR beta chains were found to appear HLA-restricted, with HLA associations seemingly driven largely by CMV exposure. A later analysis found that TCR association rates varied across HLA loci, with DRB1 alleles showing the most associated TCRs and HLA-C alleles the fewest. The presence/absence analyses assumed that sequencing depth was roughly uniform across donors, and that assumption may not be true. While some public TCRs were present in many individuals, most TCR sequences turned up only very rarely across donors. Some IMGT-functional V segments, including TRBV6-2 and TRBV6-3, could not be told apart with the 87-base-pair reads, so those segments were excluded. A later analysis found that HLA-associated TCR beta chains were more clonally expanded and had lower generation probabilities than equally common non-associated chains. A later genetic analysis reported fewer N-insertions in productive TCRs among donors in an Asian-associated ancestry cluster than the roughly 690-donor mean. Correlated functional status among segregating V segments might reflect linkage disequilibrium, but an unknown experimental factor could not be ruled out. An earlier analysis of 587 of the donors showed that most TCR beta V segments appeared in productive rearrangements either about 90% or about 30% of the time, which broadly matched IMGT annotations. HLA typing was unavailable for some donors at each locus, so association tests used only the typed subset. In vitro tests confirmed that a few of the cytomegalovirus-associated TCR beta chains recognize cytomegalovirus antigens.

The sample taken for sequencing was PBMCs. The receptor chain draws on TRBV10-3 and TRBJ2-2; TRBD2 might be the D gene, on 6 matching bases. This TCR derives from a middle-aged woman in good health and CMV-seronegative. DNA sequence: TGTGCCATCAGTGAGTCCACTAGCCACACCGGGGAGCTGTTTTTT. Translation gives CAISESTSHTGELFF.